This T cell receptor (beta chain) emerged from a study of blood T cell repertoires in COVID-19 (dated by TCRdb to 2018 to 2021). For context, the study as a whole: The collaborator samples originated in the United States, Italy and Spain and spanned the acute and convalescent phases of COVID-19. The prospective study material was composed of cDNA or gDNA derived from T cells, B-cell-depleted T cells, or PBMCs. The dataset comprised deeply sampled blood TCRbeta repertoires from subjects exposed to, actively infected with, or recovered from COVID-19. The repertoires were released in a freely available public database intended as a resource for research on the immune response to SARS-CoV-2. The samples were drawn from two sources: the first 160 participants of the ongoing ImmuneRACE study, and 1,254 subjects contributed by 6 global collaborators. Nearly every sample came with metadata listing a de-identified subject ID, COVID-19 status, age in years and sex. Where HLA class I and class II types were available, the types were taken from metadata supplied by the sample provider, not from assay-based typing. What the study reported, not specific to this receptor: The amount of clinical and demographic metadata varied by source and participant and was provided uncurated.

In Seattle, one collaborating source enrolled patients while the infection was active and tracked those patients longitudinally over the course of disease. Collaborating institutions collected whole blood in K2EDTA tubes following their own protocols. Collaborator samples were shipped for TCRbeta analysis as frozen whole blood, isolated PBMCs, or DNA extracted from either sample type. TCRbeta CDR3 regions were amplified from genomic DNA using the immunoSEQ Assay, a bias-controlled multiplex PCR. Processing in the source paper ran as follows. The number of nucleated cells in each sample was estimated by amplification of reference gene primers within the assay. To quantify the absolute abundance of each unique TCRbeta CDR3 rearrangement, sequence reads were collapsed and filtered. For each sample, productive Simpson clonality was calculated by taking the square root of Simpson's diversity index across productive rearrangements. The source is immuneACCESS, and TCRdb retained only in-frame sequences with V and J called. Part of the clones is not carried over; for the studies checked, unresolved V genes explain less than half of this, and the remainder is unexplained. V, J and clone size were drawn from that table, and D and trimming were deduced from the DNA. The sample includes about 320,000 clones, with more than 70% observed a single time. Jointly, the top ten make up 1.6% of the sample.

On this clone: This receptor's antigen is unknown. Base qualities are missing; no much larger clone stands one base away.

Measured from the cysteine to the phenylalanine, the CDR3 is 13 residues long. Kept here is only the CDR3 DNA, which spans 39 bases and is read in frame from base 1. CDR1 and CDR2, looked up from the germline V gene, are MNHEY and SVGAGI. V is reduced by 8 bases and J by 3 bases, leaving a spacing of 14 bases between them. Here the chain combines TRBV6-5 and TRBJ2-7, and TRBD2 may be the D gene, going by 7 matching bases. The sample comprised peripheral blood. This TCR came from a woman between 25 and 40 years old with COVID-19, enrolled during active disease. CDR3 reads: CASGGGYYYEQYF. Read as DNA, the sequence is TGTGCCAGCGGCGGGGGCTATTACTACGAGCAGTACTTC.